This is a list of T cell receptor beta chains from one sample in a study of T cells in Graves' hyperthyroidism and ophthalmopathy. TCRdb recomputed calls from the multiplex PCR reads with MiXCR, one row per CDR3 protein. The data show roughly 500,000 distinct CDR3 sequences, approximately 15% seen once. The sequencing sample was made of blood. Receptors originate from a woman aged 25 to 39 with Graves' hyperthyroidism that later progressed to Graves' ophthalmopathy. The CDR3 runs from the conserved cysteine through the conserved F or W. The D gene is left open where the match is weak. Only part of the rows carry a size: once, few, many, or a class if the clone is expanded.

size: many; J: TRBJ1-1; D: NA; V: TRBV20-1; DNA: TGCAGTGCGCCCGGTGTTGAAGCTTTCTTT; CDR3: CSAPGVEAFF
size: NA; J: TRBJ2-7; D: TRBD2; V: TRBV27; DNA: TGTGCCAGCAGTTTAAGGGCTAGCGGGGGAGTACGAAAGGAGCAGTACTTC; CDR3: CASSLRASGGVRKEQYF
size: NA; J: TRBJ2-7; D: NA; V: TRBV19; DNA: TGTGCCAGTAGTACGTATCCCCTCGGGGGCGGACCCACCTACGAGCAGTACTTC; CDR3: CASSTYPLGGGPTYEQYF
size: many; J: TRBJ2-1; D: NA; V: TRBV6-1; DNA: TGTGCCAGCAGTGAAGTTTCGTCAGGGAGCTCCTACAATGAGCAGTTCTTC; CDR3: CASSEVSSGSSYNEQFF
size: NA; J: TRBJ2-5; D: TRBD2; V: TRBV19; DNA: TGTGCCAGTAGCCCTTCTCCTCCGGGACTAGCGGGCTTTACAGAGACCCAGTACTTC; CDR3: CASSPSPPGLAGFTETQYF
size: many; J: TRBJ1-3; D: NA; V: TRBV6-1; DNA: TGTGCCAGCAGTCCCAGATACAGGGCGTTCGGAAACACCATATATTTT; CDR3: CASSPRYRAFGNTIYF
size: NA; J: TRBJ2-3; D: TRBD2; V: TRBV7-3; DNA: TGTGCCAGCAGCCCCGGACTAGCGGGAGTATCAGATACGCAGTATTTT; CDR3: CASSPGLAGVSDTQYF
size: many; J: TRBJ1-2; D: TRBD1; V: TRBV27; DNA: TGTGCCAGCAGGGGACAGGGGACCCAGCTTTACTATGGCTACACCTTC; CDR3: CASRGQGTQLYYGYTF
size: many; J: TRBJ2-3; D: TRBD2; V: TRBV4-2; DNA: TGTGCCAGCAGCCAAAAAGGACGACTAGCGGGCCGCACAGATACGCAGTATTTT; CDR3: CASSQKGRLAGRTDTQYF
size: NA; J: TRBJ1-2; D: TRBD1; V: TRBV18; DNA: TGTGCCAGCTCACCCACAGGGGAAAAGGGGTATGGCTACACCTTC; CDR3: CASSPTGEKGYGYTF
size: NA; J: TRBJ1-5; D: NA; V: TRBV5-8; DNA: TGTGCCAGCAGCTTGGCGCAGCCACAGCCCCAGCATTTT; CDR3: CASSLAQPQPQHF
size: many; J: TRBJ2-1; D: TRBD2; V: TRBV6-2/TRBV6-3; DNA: TGTGCCAGCAGCCACGGACTAGGAAAGAATGAGCAGTTCTTC; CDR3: CASSHGLGKNEQFF
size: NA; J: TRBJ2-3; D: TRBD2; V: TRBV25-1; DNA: TGTGCCAGCAGTGAATGGGGGAGCGGGAGGGCGTCGGATACGCAGTATTTT; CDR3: CASSEWGSGRASDTQYF
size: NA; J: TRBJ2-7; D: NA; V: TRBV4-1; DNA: TGCGCCAGCAGCCAAGAATCTCAGGGAGGTTACGAGCAGTACTTC; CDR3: CASSQESQGGYEQYF
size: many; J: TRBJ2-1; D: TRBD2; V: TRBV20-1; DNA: TGCAGTGCTAGAGGGGGGGACTATAATTACAATGAGCAGTTCTTC; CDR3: CSARGGDYNYNEQFF
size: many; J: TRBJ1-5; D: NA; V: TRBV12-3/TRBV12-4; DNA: TGTGCCAGCAGAATGGGGGGCCCGGGGGATCAGCCCCAGCATTTT; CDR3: CASRMGGPGDQPQHF
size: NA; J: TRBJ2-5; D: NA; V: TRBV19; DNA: TGTGCCAGTAGTATAGTTGCGGGTGGAGAAGAGACCCAGTACTTC; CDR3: CASSIVAGGEETQYF
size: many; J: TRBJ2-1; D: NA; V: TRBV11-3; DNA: TGTGCCAGCAGCTTAGGAGGGTGGAATGAGCAGTTCTTC; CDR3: CASSLGGWNEQFF
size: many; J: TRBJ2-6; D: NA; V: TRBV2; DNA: TGTGCCAGCAGTGTAGTTGCCTCTGGGGCCAACGTCCTGACTTTC; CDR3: CASSVVASGANVLTF
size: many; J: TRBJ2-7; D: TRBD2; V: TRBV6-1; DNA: TGTGCCAGCAGTTATATAGCGGGAACCTACGAGCAGTACTTC; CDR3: CASSYIAGTYEQYF
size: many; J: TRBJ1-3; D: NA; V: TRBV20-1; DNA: TGCAGTGCCATCCCAGAAGTCTCGAGAAACACCATATATTTT; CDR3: CSAIPEVSRNTIYF
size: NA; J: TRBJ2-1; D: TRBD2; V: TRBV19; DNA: TGTGCCAGTACCAGGACTAGCGGACACAATGAGCAGTCCTTC; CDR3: CASTRTSGHNEQSF
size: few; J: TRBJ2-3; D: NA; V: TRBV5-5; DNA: TGTGCCAGCAGCGACGCGGGTTTCGGCACAGATACGCAGTATTTT; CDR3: CASSDAGFGTDTQYF
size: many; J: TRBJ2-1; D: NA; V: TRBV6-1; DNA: TGTGCCAGCAGCGGACGGCAAGAGTATCATGAGCAGTTCTTC; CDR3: CASSGRQEYHEQFF